Listed here are 6 T cell receptor beta chains from one sample, sequenced in a study of vaccination and CD4 T cells after COVID-19 (dated by TCRdb to the early 2020s). Preparation of the library involved PCR. TCRdb names Illumina iSeq 100 as the instrument used. DNA from cultured CD4+ T cells underwent TCR sequencing with the Oncomine TCR Beta short-read assay at the Johns Hopkins FTIC core. TCRdb reanalyzed the raw reads on its own, using fastp at Q25 for trimming and MiXCR for clone calling, and kept in-frame beta chains. CDR3 protein duplicates are merged, each entry listing the most common genes and DNA. The sample table records roughly 14,000 distinct CDR3 sequences; around 53% of these occur just once. More than 9% of the sample belongs to the ten largest clones. The sample's treatment or condition, from its label and the paper: roughly nine-day PBMC culture with coronavirus spike peptide pools or control peptides (ViraFEST assay).

Antigen specificity for these receptors is unknown. The source was CD4+ T cells from blood, cultured in vitro, collected before SARS-CoV-2 vaccination. The receptors were gathered from a human donor who had recovered from COVID-19.

The chain carries TRBV19 and TRBJ2-2, with TRBD2 matching over 7 bases. The CDR3 consists of 14 residues. The V gene end was trimmed by 9 bases and the J gene end by 1 base; junction bases not matched to a gene: 5. CDR1 is LNHDA, CDR2 SQIVND, per germline (reference sequence). The chain's CDR3 is CASRTGGNTGELFF. DNA for the CDR3: TGTGCCAGCAGAACGGGAGGGAACACCGGGGAGCTGTTTTTT.

This clonotype has more than one count but fewer than ten. The rearrangement uses TRBV19 and TRBJ1-5; 9 nucleotides align to TRBD1. Germline V gives CDR1 LNHDA, CDR2 SQIVND (reference sequence). The J segment lost 6 bases and the V segment lost 8 bases, leaving 8 bases of the junction unmatched. The CDR3 consists of 14 residues. CDR3 nucleotides: TGTGCCAGTGGGGGACAGGGAGAGGGTCAGCCCCAGCATTTT. Translated, it gives CASGGQGEGQPQHF.

A single count supports this clonotype. An end of the junction differs from the germline gene, which may be a read error. The chain carries TRBV28 and TRBJ1-2; TRBD1 is a possible D gene (6 bases). This CDR3 is 13 amino acids long. CDR1 MDHEN and CDR2 SYDVKM come from the germline V gene. DNA of the CDR3: TGTGCCGGCAGTATTGACAGGTTCTATGGCTACACCTTC. As protein: CAGSIDRFYGYTF.

This clonotype is medium-sized. V and J are TRBV15 and TRBJ2-7; D could derive from TRBD1 or TRBD2 (5 bases each). The CDR3 contains 14 residues. Trimming removed 9 bases from V and 2 bases from J, with 17 bases in between. Germline V gives CDR1 LNHNV, CDR2 YYDKDF (reference sequence). CDR3 nucleotide sequence: TGTGCCACGAGGTCTGGGGACGGAGCCTACGAGCAGTACTTC. Protein product: CATRSGDGAYEQYF.

This clonotype was counted only a few times. The chain combines TRBV6-2 or TRBV6-3 with TRBJ1-5, with 10 bases lining up with TRBD1. The CDR3 loop spans 14 amino acids. CDR1 MNHEY and CDR2 SVGEGT come from the germline V gene. The trim removed 5 bases at V and 7 bases at J, leaving 5 bases unmatched. Written as DNA, the CDR3 is TGTGCCAGCAGTATTGGACAGGGGGTCCAGCCCCAGCATTTT. Translating gives CASSIGQGVQPQHF.

The rearrangement links TRBV27 to TRBJ2-3, with a tentative D call TRBD1 (6 bases). The CDR3 runs to 13 residues. CDR1 and CDR2 (germline): MNHEY, SMNVEV (reference sequence). Trimming removed 5 bases at V and 8 bases at J, with 14 bases between. CDR3 DNA: TGTGCCAGCAGTCCAGGGGTAACGGGTACGCAGTATTTT. It translates to CASSPGVTGTQYF.